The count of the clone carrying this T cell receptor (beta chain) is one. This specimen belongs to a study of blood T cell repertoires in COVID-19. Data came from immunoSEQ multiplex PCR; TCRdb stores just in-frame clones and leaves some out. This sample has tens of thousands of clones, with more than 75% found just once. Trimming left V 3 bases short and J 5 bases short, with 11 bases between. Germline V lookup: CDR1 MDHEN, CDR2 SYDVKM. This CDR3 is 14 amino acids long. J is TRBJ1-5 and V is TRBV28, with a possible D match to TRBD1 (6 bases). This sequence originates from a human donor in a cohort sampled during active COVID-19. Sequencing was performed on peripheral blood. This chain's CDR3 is CASSFRRGYQPQHF. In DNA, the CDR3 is TGTGCCAGCAGTTTTCGCAGGGGCTATCAGCCCCAGCATTTT.